The clone carrying this TCR beta chain was seen at least ten times. The antigen is not known. A quantitative 5'-RACE method, one with molecular barcodes, was used to make TCR beta libraries. Each CDR3 protein gets one entry after TCRdb re-called the 5' RACE reads with MiXCR. The sample has around 42,000 distinct CDR3 sequences, roughly 2.5% seen once. This record belongs to a study of CD8 T cells in ankylosing spondylitis. Study-level findings and limits: Reported data indicate significant enrichment of disease-linked clones within matched ankylosing spondylitis synovial fluid. Peripheral blood samples showed relatively rare disease-linked clones, and these clones were CD8+. Reactive arthritis synovial fluid and blood were previously reported to contain some motif variants.

The CDR3 covers 15 residues. Germline-derived CDR1 and CDR2 are SGDLS and YYNGEE. The V segment lost 3 bases and the J segment 6 bases; nucleotides outside the gene matches: 10. This sequence joins TRBV9 and TRBJ2-7; TRBD1 matches at 9 bases. The sequenced sample consisted of blood, either unsorted or a sorted T cell fraction (not recorded which). The clonotype comes from a male donor with ankylosing spondylitis or in good health (not recorded which). The DNA of the CDR3 is TGTGCCAGCAGCGCGGGCGGGACAGGGTTTGCCGAGCAGTACTTC. This codes for CASSAGGTGFAEQYF.